Sequencing of this T cell receptor beta chain was carried out in a study of graft-versus-host responses after intestinal transplantation. Study background: Those transplanted obtained multivisceral, liver-intestinal, or isolated intestinal grafts. Study-wide points: The presence of high graft-versus-host to host-versus-graft clonal ratios in allografts characterized patients with graft-donor T cell macrochimerism.

Germline lookup yields CDR1 SEHNR and CDR2 FQNEAQ (reference sequence). There are 16 residues in the CDR3. The ends lost 5 bases at V and 3 bases at J; junction bases unmatched: 8. About this clone: Its specificity is not known.

Here immunoSEQ multiplex PCR was the method, and the copy in TCRdb shows in-frame clones only, minus some. The table shows approximately 2,500 clones, with about 94% occurring only once. This chain connects TRBV7-9 to TRBJ2-1, with TRBD2 identical over 9 bases. The specimen comprised PBMCs, sampled about 20 days after intestinal transplant. This clonotype was sampled from a human patient who received an intestinal transplant, so some T cells may come from the graft donor. CDR3 nucleotides: TGTGCCAGCAGCGAATCGACTAGCGGTTTCTACAATGAGCAGTTCTTC. As protein: CASSESTSGFYNEQFF.